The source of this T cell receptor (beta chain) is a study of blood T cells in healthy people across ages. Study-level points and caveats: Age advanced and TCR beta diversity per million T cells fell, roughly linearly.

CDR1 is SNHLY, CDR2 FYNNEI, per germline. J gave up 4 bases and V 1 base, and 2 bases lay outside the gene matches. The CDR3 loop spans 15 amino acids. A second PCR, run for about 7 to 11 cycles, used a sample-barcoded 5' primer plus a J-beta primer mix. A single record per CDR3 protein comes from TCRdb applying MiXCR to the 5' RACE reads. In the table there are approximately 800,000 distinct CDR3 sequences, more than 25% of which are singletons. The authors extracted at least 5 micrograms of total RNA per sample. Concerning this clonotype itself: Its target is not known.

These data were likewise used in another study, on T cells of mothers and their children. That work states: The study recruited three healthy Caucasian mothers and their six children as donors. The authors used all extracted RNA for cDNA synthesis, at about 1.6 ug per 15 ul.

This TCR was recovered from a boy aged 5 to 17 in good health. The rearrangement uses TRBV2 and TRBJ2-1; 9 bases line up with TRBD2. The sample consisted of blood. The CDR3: CASSEEAGGYNEQFF. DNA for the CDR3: TGTGCCAGCAGTGAAGAGGCGGGGGGGTACAATGAGCAGTTCTTC. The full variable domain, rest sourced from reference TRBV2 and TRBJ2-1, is EPEVTQTPSHQVTQMGQEVILRCVPISNHLYFYWYRQILGQKVEFLVSFYNNEISEKSEIFDDQFSVERPDGSNFTLKIRSTKLEDSAMYFCASSEEAGGYNEQFFGPGTRLTVL.